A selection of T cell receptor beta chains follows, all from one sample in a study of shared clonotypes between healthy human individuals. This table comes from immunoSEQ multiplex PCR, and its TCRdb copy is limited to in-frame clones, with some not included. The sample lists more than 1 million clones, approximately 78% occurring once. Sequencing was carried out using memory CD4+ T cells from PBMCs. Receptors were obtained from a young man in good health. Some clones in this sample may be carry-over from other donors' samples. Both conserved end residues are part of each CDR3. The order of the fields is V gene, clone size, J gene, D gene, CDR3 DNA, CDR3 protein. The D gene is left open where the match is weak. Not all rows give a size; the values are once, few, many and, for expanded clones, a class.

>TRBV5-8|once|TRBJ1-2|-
TGTGCCAGCAGACGGGACCTACGAGGACACTATGGCTACACCTTC
CASRRDLRGHYGYTF
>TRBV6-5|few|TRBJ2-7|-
TGTGCCAGCAGGCAAGGAACCTACGAGCAGTACTTC
CASRQGTYEQYF
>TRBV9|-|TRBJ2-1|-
TGTGCCAGCAGCCCCGAAACGTTTAAATCTGAGCAGTTCTTC
CASSPETFKSEQFF
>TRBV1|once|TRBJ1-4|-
TGCACCAGCAGCCCGGGGACTTTTCGGGGGGAAAAACTGTTTTTT
CTSSPGTFRGEKLFF
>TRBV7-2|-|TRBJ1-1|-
TGTGCCAGCAGCTCAGTGGGACGGGGGAACACTGAAGCTTTCTTT
CASSSVGRGNTEAFF
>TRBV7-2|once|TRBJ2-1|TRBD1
TGTGCCAGCAGCTTGGCAGGGGGTAATGAGCAGTTCTTC
CASSLAGGNEQFF
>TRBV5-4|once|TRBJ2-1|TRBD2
TGTGCCAGCAGTTTAGCGGGGGGCGACAATGAGCAGTTCTTC
CASSLAGGDNEQFF
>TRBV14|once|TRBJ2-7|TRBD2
TGTGCCAGCAGCTCCCTAGCGGTAAGGACCTACGAGCAGTACTTC
CASSSLAVRTYEQYF
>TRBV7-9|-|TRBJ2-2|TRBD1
TGTGCCAGCAGCTTAGGATCTTTGAGGGGGCGAGACACCGGGGAGCTGTTTTTT
CASSLGSLRGRDTGELFF
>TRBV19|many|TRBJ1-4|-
TGTGCCAGTAGGGGAACCAGGACCGATTCAACTAATGAAAAACTGTTTTTT
CASRGTRTDSTNEKLFF
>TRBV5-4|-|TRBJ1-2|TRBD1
TGTGCCAGCAGCATGACCGACCAGGGGGATGGCTACACCTTC
CASSMTDQGDGYTF
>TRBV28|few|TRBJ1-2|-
TGTGCCAGCAGCCCCGTGGGCACCTGGGACTATGGCTACACCTTC
CASSPVGTWDYGYTF
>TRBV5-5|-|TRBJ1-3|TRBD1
TGTGCCAGCAGCCCCCGGGACAGCTACTCTGGAAACACCATATATTTT
CASSPRDSYSGNTIYF
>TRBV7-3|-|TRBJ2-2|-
TGTGCCAGCAGCTTTCGAAACGGGGGCACCGGGGAGCTGTTTTTT
CASSFRNGGTGELFF
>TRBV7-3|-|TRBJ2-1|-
TGTGCCAGCAGCTTGGGCTCCTACAATGAGCAGTTCTTC
CASSLGSYNEQFF
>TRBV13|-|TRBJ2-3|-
TGTGCCAGCAGCCCACGTGGAGCAGGGGCAGATACGCAGTATTTT
CASSPRGAGADTQYF
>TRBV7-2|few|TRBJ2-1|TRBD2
TGTGCCAGCAGCTTAGCCGGGACTAGCGGGGGATACAATGAGCAGTTCTTC
CASSLAGTSGGYNEQFF
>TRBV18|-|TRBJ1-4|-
TGTGCCAGCTCACCCCTCTTGGGGGGTACAACTAATGAAAAACTGTTTTTT
CASSPLLGGTTNEKLFF
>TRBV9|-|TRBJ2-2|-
TGTGCCAGCAGCGTAGAAACAGGCCGGGGCACCGGGGAGCTGTTTTTT
CASSVETGRGTGELFF
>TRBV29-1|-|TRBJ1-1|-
TGCAGCGTTCACGGGGAAGTGAAAGACACTGAAGCTTTCTTT
CSVHGEVKDTEAFF
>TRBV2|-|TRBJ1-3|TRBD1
TGTGCCAGCAGCCAACAGGGGCCGGACTCTGGAAACACCATATATTTT
CASSQQGPDSGNTIYF
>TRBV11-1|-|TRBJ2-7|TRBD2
TGTGCCAGCAGCCCGATAGCGGGAGGGCCTCATGAGCAGTACTTC
CASSPIAGGPHEQYF